Listed here are 28 T cell receptor beta chains from one sample, sequenced in a study of breast tumors, draining lymph nodes, adjacent tissues. Axillary draining lymph nodes of breast cancer patients supplied the node samples. TCRdb ran MiXCR on the multiplex PCR reads and lists one entry per CDR3 protein. This sample carries under 150,000 distinct CDR3 sequences, 15% to 20% of them seen once, and the ten largest clones take less than 4%. Input material: axillary lymph node tissue. The receptors here all came from a female donor with breast cancer. Some clones in this sample may be carry-over from other donors' samples.

Ten or more counts support this clonotype. This rearrangement joins TRBV3-1 to TRBJ1-2; D is uncertain. The germline V gene encodes CDR1 LGHDT and CDR2 YNNKEL (reference sequence). The V end was cut by 1 base, the J end by 5 bases, with 5 bases between. The CDR3 totals 12 residues. Here the CDR3 DNA reads TGTGCCAGCAGCCAAGGAGAGTATGGCTACACCTTC. Protein sequence: CASSQGEYGYTF.

This clonotype was recorded once. This may come from a read error, since a much larger clone is one base off. V is TRBV10-1 and J is TRBJ2-3; possible D gene TRBD2, 6 bases. The V gene's germline CDR1 is WNHNN and CDR2 SYGVQD (reference sequence). This CDR3 spans 13 amino acids. CDR3 coding DNA: TGCGCCACTGACGGGAGAGGAGGGGATACGCGGTATTTT. Its translation: CATDGRGGDTRYF.

The V call is TRBV9, the J call TRBJ2-2; TRBD2 aligns across 7 bases. CDR1 and CDR2 (germline): SGDLS, YYNGEE. With 0 bases clipped from V and 3 bases from J, the junction kept 5 bases outside the gene matches. The CDR3 is 16 residues long. The chain's CDR3 is CASSVEAGRHTGELFF. The DNA for the CDR3 is TGTGCCAGCAGCGTAGAAGCGGGGAGGCACACCGGGGAGCTGTTTTTT.

This clonotype was detected ten times or more. The chain uses TRBV3-1 and TRBJ2-3, with D possibly TRBD2 on 5 matching bases. The CDR3 has 14 residues. Trimming removed 1 base at V and 4 bases at J, with 9 bases between. The germline CDR1 and CDR2 sequences are LGHDT and YNNKEL (reference sequence). The CDR3 bases are TGTGCCAGCAGCCAAGTGCCGAGGGCAGATACGCAGTATTTT. This gives the protein CASSQVPRADTQYF.

This clonotype was detected many times. The chain links TRBV10-1 to TRBJ2-5; D may be TRBD1 (6 bases). Trimming removed 6 bases at V and 5 bases at J, with 16 bases between. The CDR3 has 14 residues. CDR1 is WNHNN and CDR2 is SYGVQD in the germline V gene (reference sequence). CDR3 sequence reads: CASSEGGNEETQYF. CDR3 nucleotides: TGCGCCAGCAGCGAAGGGGGTAATGAGGAGACCCAGTACTTC.

Worth noting for this clonotype: Given a much more abundant clone one base away, this may be a read error. The CDR3 region is CASTPMKVNNEQFF. CDR3 coding DNA: TGCGCCAGCACCCCTATGAAGGTGAACAATGAGCAGTTCTTC. The chain couples TRBV5-1 to TRBJ2-1; D unclear. This CDR3 comprises 14 residues. CDR1 and CDR2 from the germline V gene are SGHRS and YFSETQ. Deletions cut 6 bases from V and 5 bases from J, with 15 bases between. The complete variable domain, with remaining parts taken from reference TRBV5-1 and TRBJ2-1, reads KAGVTQTPRYLIKTRGQQVTLSCSPISGHRSVSWYQQTPGQGLQFLFEYFSETQRNKGNFPGRFSGRQFSNSRSEMNVSTLELGDSALYLCASTPMKVNNEQFFGPGTRLTVL.

This clonotype was found a few times. A read error may be the cause here, since a much bigger clone is one base away. The conserved phenylalanine or tryptophan normally closing the CDR3 is absent here, so this likely arose from a read error. The chain links TRBV12-3 or TRBV12-4 to TRBJ2-7; 10 positions match TRBD2. The J segment lost 5 bases and the V segment lost 6 bases, leaving 10 bases of the junction unmatched. The CDR3 spans 15 residues. DNA of the CDR3: TGTGCCAGCAGCCGCAATAGCGGGAGGTCCCACGAGCAGTACCTC. It codes for CASSRNSGRSHEQYL.

This clonotype was counted at least ten times. This rearrangement joins TRBV16 to TRBJ2-1; D is perhaps TRBD2 (5 bases). Trimming pared 1 base from V and 7 bases from J, leaving 14 bases between. This CDR3 region has 15 residues. Germline V gives CDR1 KGHSY, CDR2 FQNENV. The CDR3 coding sequence is TGTGCCAGCAGCCAATGGCGGGCAGGAGAGAATGAGCAGTTCTTC. The encoded protein is CASSQWRAGENEQFF.

This clonotype was observed at least ten times. The chain recombines TRBV12-3 or TRBV12-4 with TRBJ2-5; 7 bases agree with TRBD2. V shed 3 bases, J shed 4 bases, and the junction held 8 bases outside the gene matches. This CDR3 contains 15 residues. In DNA, the CDR3 is TGTGCCAGCAGTTTGAGGCAGGGACTATCAGAGACCCAGTACTTC. It encodes CASSLRQGLSETQYF.

At least ten counts were recorded for this clonotype. The chain couples TRBV6-6 to TRBJ1-2; no clear D. The CDR3 spans 12 residues. Germline CDR1 and CDR2: MNHNY and SVGAGI (reference sequence). V dropped 6 bases and J dropped 1 base, with 6 bases sitting between them. CDR3 loop: CASRGSNYGYTF. CDR3 sequence (DNA): TGTGCCAGCAGAGGCAGTAACTATGGCTACACCTTC.

This clonotype has a count of ten or more. The chain uses TRBV7-6 and TRBJ1-4; 7 bases fit TRBD1. This CDR3 is 14 amino acids long. Trimming removed 5 bases from V and 3 bases from J; junction bases left unmatched: 3. Germline V gene data show CDR1 as SGHVS and CDR2 as FNYEAQ. In nucleotides, the CDR3 is TGTGCCAGCAGCAGACAGGGACCTAATGAAAAACTGTTTTTT. It translates to CASSRQGPNEKLFF.

The gene calls are TRBV6-5 and TRBJ2-1; TRBD2 matches 7 bases. The CDR3 is made up of 13 amino acids. V shed 5 bases, J shed 6 bases, and the junction held 4 bases outside the gene matches. Per the germline V gene, CDR1 is MNHEY and CDR2 is SVGAGI. The CDR3 DNA reads as TGTGCCAGCAGTCGGGACTACCGCAATGAGCAGTTCTTC. It is translated as CASSRDYRNEQFF.

This clonotype was recorded many times. The V gene is TRBV3-1, the J gene TRBJ2-6, with 8 bases matching TRBD1. The CDR3 is made up of 18 amino acids. Germline CDR1 and CDR2: LGHDT and YNNKEL (reference sequence). Trimming removed 6 bases from V and 0 bases from J; junction bases left unmatched: 10. This CDR3 is CASRPGTGQPSGANVLTF. The CDR3 coding sequence is TGTGCCAGCAGACCCGGGACAGGCCAACCCTCTGGGGCCAACGTCCTGACTTTC.

The chain recombines TRBV20-1 with TRBJ1-1; D unresolved. Germline V gene sequence: CDR1 DFQATT, CDR2 SNEGSKA (reference sequence). Trimming shortened V by 6 bases and J by 1 base, and 12 bases separated the two germline ends. The CDR3 extends over 13 amino acids. The CDR3, as DNA: TGCAGTGCCGCACCCGGGTCGAACACTGAAGCTTTCTTT. Translated: CSAAPGSNTEAFF.

The table lists this clonotype with many counts. The chain links TRBV7-2 to TRBJ1-2; 7 bases map to TRBD1. The CDR3 has 12 amino acids. The V gene end was trimmed by 6 bases and the J gene end by 8 bases; junction bases not matched to a gene: 6. Germline assignment: CDR1 SGHTA and CDR2 FQGNSA. CDR3 nucleotides: TGTGCCAGCAGATTATCAGGGGGAGGCTACACCTTC. As protein: CASRLSGGGYTF.

The table lists this clonotype with many counts. The chain combines TRBV20-1 with TRBJ2-7; TRBD2 matches at 12 bases. CDR3 length equals 14 residues. CDR1 and CDR2 from the germline V gene are DFQATT and SNEGSKA (reference sequence). With 7 bases clipped from V and 0 bases from J, the junction kept 4 bases outside the gene matches. The CDR3 spells CSVKLAGGSYEQYF. CDR3 nucleotides: TGCAGTGTTAAACTAGCGGGGGGCTCCTACGAGCAGTACTTC.

A few counts support this clonotype. CDR3 amino acids: CASSPPTSVTDTQYF. The DNA for the CDR3 is TGTGCCAGCTCTCCCCCGACTAGCGTCACAGATACGCAGTATTTT. The rearrangement uses TRBV18 and TRBJ2-3, with 8 bases aligning to TRBD2. The junction had 7 bases not matched to a gene; V was cut back by 6 bases and J by 2 bases. Germline CDR1 KGHSH, CDR2 LQKENI. The CDR3 runs 15 residues.

This clonotype was picked up one time. As the CDR3 is not closed by the conserved phenylalanine or tryptophan, this likely results from a read error. This chain uses TRBV7-9 with TRBJ2-7, with D unclear. The germline CDR1 and CDR2 sequences are SEHNR and FQNEAQ (reference sequence). This CDR3 region has 13 residues. Trimming took 3 bases from V and 2 from J, leaving 8 bases between them. CDR3 DNA sequence: TGTGCCAGCAGCTTCGGGTTCGCCTACGAGCAGTACATC. It translates to CASSFGFAYEQYI.

This clonotype was counted only a few times. The gene calls are TRBV27 and TRBJ2-1, with a possible D match to TRBD1 (5 bases). The CDR3 has 16 residues. The germline gives CDR1 MNHEY, CDR2 SMNVEV (reference sequence). The germline V and J ends were trimmed by 2 bases and 7 bases, with 18 bases remaining between them. CDR3 in amino acids: CASSLVSQGHGNEQFF. CDR3 coding DNA: TGTGCCAGCAGTTTAGTCTCCCAGGGTCACGGAAATGAGCAGTTCTTC.

This clonotype was observed at least ten times. The chain recombines TRBV12-3 or TRBV12-4 with TRBJ2-7; D perhaps matches TRBD1 (6 bases). CDR3 length: 14 amino acids. V lost 6 bases and J lost 2, with 14 bases in between. In DNA form, the CDR3 reads TGTGCCAGCAGGAGCAACAGGGATCCCTACGAGCAGTACTTC. This sequence encodes CASRSNRDPYEQYF.

This clonotype occurred many times. The chain recombines TRBV6-5 with TRBJ2-1, with D tentatively TRBD1 or TRBD2 (5 bases each). V was trimmed by 1 base and J by 5 bases, leaving 12 bases between them. The V gene's germline CDR1 is MNHEY and CDR2 SVGAGI. The CDR3 sequence is 15 residues long. CDR3: CASSYWGGGNNEQFF. The CDR3 coding sequence is TGTGCCAGCAGTTACTGGGGTGGGGGAAACAATGAGCAGTTCTTC.

This clonotype has at least ten counts. The chain combines TRBV20-1 with TRBJ1-5; 9 bases align to TRBD1. The CDR3 spans 16 residues. Germline values: CDR1 DFQATT, CDR2 SNEGSKA (reference sequence). The J segment lost 0 bases and the V segment lost 1 base, leaving 4 bases of the junction unmatched. The CDR3 protein is CSARGGTGISNQPQHF. DNA of the CDR3: TGCAGTGCTAGAGGTGGGACAGGGATTAGCAATCAGCCCCAGCATTTT.

The V and J genes are TRBV20-1 and TRBJ2-2, with no clear D. V lost 3 bases and J 9 bases, leaving 8 bases between the germline ends. The CDR3 has 11 residues. Germline V gives CDR1 DFQATT, CDR2 SNEGSKA (reference sequence). The CDR3, as DNA: TGCAGTGCTAGTAGGAACCGGGAGCTGTTTTTT. Amino acids: CSASRNRELFF.

In the case of this clonotype: A much bigger clone sits one base away, suggesting this may be a read error. The chain uses TRBV10-3 and TRBJ2-2, with D perhaps being TRBD1 or TRBD2 (7 bases each). Trimming removed 3 bases from V and 0 bases from J, with 17 bases in between. This CDR3 comprises 18 residues. CDR1 ENHRY and CDR2 SYGVKD come from the germline V gene. CDR3 nucleotides: TGTGCCATCAGTGACAGGGGGGGCCGAGTGGCGAACACCGGGGAGCTGTTTTTT. It translates to CAISDRGGRVANTGELFF.

This clonotype was seen many times. This chain uses TRBV10-3 with TRBJ2-7; D is ambiguous. Trimming cost V 0 bases and J 7 bases, with 13 bases left between them. CDR1 and CDR2 (germline): ENHRY, SYGVKD. The CDR3 totals 14 residues. This CDR3 reads CAISESLRAREQYF. The CDR3 nucleotides read TGTGCCATCAGTGAGTCGTTAAGGGCGCGGGAGCAGTACTTC.

Points on this clonotype: With a much larger clone just one base away, this may be a read error. The V and J genes are TRBV2 and TRBJ2-2; 7 nucleotides agree with TRBD1. The CDR3 is 14 residues long. Germline values: CDR1 SNHLY, CDR2 FYNNEI. CDR3 in DNA: TGTGCCAGCAGTGAGGACAGGAACACCGGGGAGCGGTTTTTT. Protein: CASSEDRNTGERFF.

This clonotype was seen ten or more times. The J gene is TRBJ1-3, the V gene TRBV27; a weak D match, TRBD1 (6 bases). The CDR3 runs 14 residues. V was cut by 6 bases and J by 0 bases, with 9 bases left in between. Germline assignment: CDR1 MNHEY and CDR2 SMNVEV (reference sequence). The CDR3 protein is CASSGDNSGNTIYF. CDR3 bases: TGTGCCAGCAGCGGGGACAACTCTGGAAACACCATATATTTT.

This clonotype was observed at least ten times. The CDR3 loop is CASSSDSYEQYF. The CDR3 DNA sequence: TGTGCCAGCAGCTCGGACAGCTACGAGCAGTACTTC. The V call is TRBV6-6, the J call TRBJ2-7, with D maybe TRBD1 (6 bases). The germline CDR1 and CDR2 sequences are MNHNY and SVGAGI (reference sequence). The ends were cut back, 6 bases at V and 3 bases at J, with 9 bases in the middle. The CDR3 loop spans 12 amino acids.